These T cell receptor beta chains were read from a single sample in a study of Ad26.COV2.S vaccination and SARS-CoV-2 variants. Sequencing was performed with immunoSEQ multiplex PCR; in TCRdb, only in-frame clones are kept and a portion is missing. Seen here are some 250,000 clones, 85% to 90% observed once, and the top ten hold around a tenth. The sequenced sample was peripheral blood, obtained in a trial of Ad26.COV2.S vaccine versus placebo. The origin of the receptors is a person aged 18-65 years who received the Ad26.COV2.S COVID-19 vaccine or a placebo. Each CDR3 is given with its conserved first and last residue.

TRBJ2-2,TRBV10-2,CASSPGQNTGELFF
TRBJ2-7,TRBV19,CASSSGTGASYEQYF
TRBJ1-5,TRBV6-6,CASMDNQPQHF
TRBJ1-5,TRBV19,CASTLSGTGLGQPQHF
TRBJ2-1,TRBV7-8,CASTRQGNDEQFF
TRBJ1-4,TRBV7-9,CASSLEGGNEKLFF
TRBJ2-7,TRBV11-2,CASSQGFPGEQYF
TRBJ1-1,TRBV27,CASTGGLSTEAFF
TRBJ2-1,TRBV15,CATSGEGGSYNEQFF
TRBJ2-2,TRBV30,CAWSLLGGSGGELFF
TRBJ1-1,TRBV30,CAWMPPGQGWTEAFF
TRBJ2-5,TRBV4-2,CASSQVRDSLQETQYF
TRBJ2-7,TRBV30,CAWSVYRDRGFYEQYF
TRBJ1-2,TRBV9,CASSHSRGSNYGYTF
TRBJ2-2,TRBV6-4,CASSAAGQGVTGELFF
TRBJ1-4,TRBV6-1,CASSELVGTTNEKLFF